A single sample is the source of the 16 T cell receptor beta chains below, sequenced in a study of beta chain features in type 1 diabetes. Every isolated RNA sample was fully reverse transcribed, so sequencing captured expressed TCRB transcripts. Sequencing used immunoSEQ multiplex PCR; TCRdb keeps in-frame clones, though not all of them. The table includes around 400,000 clones, approximately 16% detected once. Sequences were obtained from naive CD4+ T cells from blood. All receptors derive from a woman aged 18-29 years in good health.

This clone was counted a few times. The rearrangement uses TRBV5-1 and TRBJ2-5, with TRBD2 identical over 8 bases. CDR1 and CDR2 from the germline V gene are SGHRS and YFSETQ. V dropped 2 bases and J dropped 4; count of bases not matched to a gene: 4. The CDR3 length is 14 residues. The CDR3 is CASSLAGVGETQYF. CDR3 nucleotide sequence: TGCGCCAGCAGCTTAGCGGGAGTCGGAGAGACCCAGTACTTC.

This chain joins TRBV28 and TRBJ2-1; D might be TRBD2 (5 bases). The CDR3 sequence is 13 residues long. V was pared by 10 bases and J by 4 bases, with 14 bases between. CDR1 is MDHEN and CDR2 is SYDVKM in the germline V gene. The CDR3 sequence: CATLRARYNEQFF. The CDR3 coding sequence is TGTGCCACCTTGCGGGCGCGTTACAATGAGCAGTTCTTC.

In DNA form, the CDR3 reads TGTGCCTGGAGTGTTGGGTCTAGCGGGAGAATGGATGAGCAGTTCTTC. This encodes CAWSVGSSGRMDEQFF. V gene TRBV30 combines with J gene TRBJ2-1, with 10 bases aligning to TRBD2. Trimming cost V 0 bases and J 8 bases; bases outside gene matches: 10. This CDR3 is built from 16 residues. The germline gives CDR1 GTSNPN, CDR2 SVGIG (reference sequence).

The chain combines TRBV12-5 with TRBJ2-2; TRBD2 matches 10 bases. V was clipped by 7 bases and J by 0 bases; unmatched bases: 5. The CDR3 runs 16 residues. Germline loops: CDR1 LGHNT, CDR2 FRNRAP. The CDR3 DNA is TGTGCTAGTGCCCCGGGACTAGCGACGAACACCGGGGAGCTGTTTTTT. It encodes CASAPGLATNTGELFF.

The chain carries TRBV6-1 and TRBJ1-1; perhaps TRBD1 as D (5 bases). Looked up from germline, CDR1 is MNHNS and CDR2 is SASEGT. The CDR3 totals 14 residues. Trimming shortened V by 7 bases and J by 11 bases, and 23 bases separated the two germline ends. CDR3 sequence reads: CASTRTIREGLAFF. CDR3 DNA: TGTGCCAGCACCAGAACGATCAGGGAGGGTTTGGCTTTCTTT.

The gene calls are TRBV7-2 and TRBJ2-1, with D tentatively TRBD2 (6 bases). CDR3 size: 16 residues. Trimming took off 5 bases at V and 11 bases at J, with 25 bases between the two ends. Germline V gene sequence: CDR1 SGHTA, CDR2 FQGNSA. CDR3: CASSPPGLTGEVKQFF. The CDR3 nucleotides read TGTGCCAGCAGCCCACCCGGACTGACTGGGGAGGTTAAGCAGTTCTTC.

The rearrangement links TRBV30 to TRBJ1-2; 8 nucleotides align to TRBD1. Germline V lookup: CDR1 GTSNPN, CDR2 SVGIG (reference sequence). The CDR3 has 14 amino acids. J was trimmed by 4 bases and V by 5 bases; bases with no gene match: 9. CDR3 in DNA: TGTGCCTGGGACCGACAGGGGCCCATCTATGGCTACACCTTC. It codes for CAWDRQGPIYGYTF.

CDR3 nucleotide sequence: TGCGCCAGCAGCTTCGGACAGGGTCAAGCTTTCTTT. Residues: CASSFGQGQAFF. The chain combines TRBV5-1 with TRBJ1-1, with 8 bases that match TRBD1. V was clipped by 2 bases and J by 9 bases; unmatched bases: 3. CDR1 and CDR2 from the germline V gene are SGHRS and YFSETQ. This CDR3 has 12 residues.

This clone was recorded a few times. The chain recombines TRBV18 with TRBJ1-1; no clear D. Per the germline V gene, CDR1 is KGHSH and CDR2 is LQKENI. The CDR3 runs to 13 residues. The ends were cut back, 3 bases at V and 3 bases at J, with 8 bases in the middle. CDR3 sequence: CASSPADHTEAFF. The DNA of the CDR3 is TGTGCCAGCTCACCCGCGGATCACACTGAAGCTTTCTTT.

V gene TRBV6-5 combines with J gene TRBJ2-2; the match to TRBD2 covers 8 bases. CDR1 MNHEY and CDR2 SVGAGI come from the germline V gene. This CDR3 is built from 15 residues. V dropped 3 bases and J dropped 4; count of bases not matched to a gene: 4. CDR3 amino acids: CASSYTSGATGELFF. CDR3 bases: TGTGCCAGCAGTTATACTAGCGGTGCCACCGGGGAGCTGTTTTTT.

V is TRBV28 and J is TRBJ2-7; 7 bases align to TRBD1. Germline V gives CDR1 MDHEN, CDR2 SYDVKM. This CDR3 has 13 residues. J gave up 0 bases and V 7 bases, and 3 bases lay outside the gene matches. The DNA for the CDR3 is TGTGCCAGCAATTCAGGGGGCTCCTACGAGCAGTACTTC. It is translated as CASNSGGSYEQYF.

The chain has TRBV11-2 and TRBJ1-1; TRBD1 agrees at 7 bases. The CDR3 sequence is 15 residues long. With V trimmed by 6 bases and J by 6 bases, 13 bases remained unmatched. Germline lookup yields CDR1 SGHAT and CDR2 FQNNGV. The CDR3 region is CASRDATGSAAEAFF. The CDR3 DNA reads as TGTGCCAGCAGAGACGCGACAGGGTCGGCGGCTGAAGCTTTCTTT.

The chain joins TRBV5-1 to TRBJ2-3, with D possibly TRBD2 on 6 matching bases. The CDR3 extends over 14 amino acids. Germline lookup yields CDR1 SGHRS and CDR2 YFSETQ. V was trimmed by 7 bases and J by 0 bases, leaving 12 bases between them. The chain's CDR3 is CASSGRSSTDTQYF. The DNA of the CDR3 is TGCGCCAGCTCGGGGAGGTCTAGCACAGATACGCAGTATTTT. Together with reference TRBV5-1 and TRBJ2-3, the CDR3 gives the full variable domain: KAGVTQTPRYLIKTRGQQVTLSCSPISGHRSVSWYQQTPGQGLQFLFEYFSETQRNKGNFPGRFSGRQFSNSRSEMNVSTLELGDSALYLCASSGRSSTDTQYFGPGTRLTVL.

This clone has more than one count but fewer than ten. The genes are TRBV2 and TRBJ2-1; tentative D call: TRBD1 (6 bases). This CDR3 contains 14 residues. CDR1 and CDR2 (germline): SNHLY, FYNNEI. V lost 6 bases to trimming and J lost 9 bases, with 18 bases between them. The CDR3 DNA reads as TGTGCCAGCAGCCCAAGGATGGGGGCCGGTGAGCAGTTCTTC. Amino acids: CASSPRMGAGEQFF.

In this sample, this clone turned up a few times. The rearrangement uses TRBV30 and TRBJ2-6, with no clear D. This CDR3 is built from 16 residues. V gave up 1 base and J gave up 0 bases, with 10 bases separating them. Germline V gene lookup returns CDR1 GTSNPN and CDR2 SVGIG (reference sequence). CDR3 protein: CAWSARTVSGANVLTF. Here the CDR3 DNA reads TGTGCCTGGAGTGCCAGAACCGTCTCTGGGGCCAACGTCCTGACTTTC.

This clone has a handful of counts. The rearrangement uses TRBV14 and TRBJ1-2, with TRBD1 as a possible D gene (6 bases). This CDR3 contains 13 residues. CDR1 and CDR2 from the germline V gene are SGHDN and FVKESK. The germline V and J ends were trimmed by 3 bases and 7 bases, with 12 bases remaining between them. CDR3 loop: CASSQQGLGGYTF. The CDR3 nucleotides are TGTGCCAGCAGCCAGCAGGGGCTGGGTGGCTACACCTTC.